The T cell receptor (beta chain) under discussion was sequenced for a study of Ad26.COV2.S vaccination and SARS-CoV-2 variants. Profiling relied on immunoSEQ multiplex PCR, and the TCRdb table lists in-frame clones only, not all of them. The repertoire consists of approximately 480,000 clones, with around 88% occurring once and the leading ten covering 9.5% to 15%. Treatment noted: around 19 received Ad26.COV2.S at low or high dose, single or two shots; about 5 received placebo; per-sample allocation not given. It was on day 63 after the first vaccine or placebo injection that samples were taken. This CDR3 is 12 amino acids long. Looked up from germline, CDR1 is MNHEY and CDR2 is SVGEGT. With 5 bases removed from V and 4 bases from J, the gap between germline ends came to 9 bases.

The chain uses TRBV6-2 or TRBV6-3 and TRBJ2-7; D not resolved. The source of this sequence is a person between 18 and 65 years old who received the Ad26.COV2.S COVID-19 vaccine or a placebo. The sequences come from peripheral blood, collected in a trial of Ad26.COV2.S vaccine versus placebo. CDR3 residues: CASSTPGYEQYF. The DNA of the CDR3 is TGTGCCAGCAGTACACCCGGATACGAGCAGTACTTC.